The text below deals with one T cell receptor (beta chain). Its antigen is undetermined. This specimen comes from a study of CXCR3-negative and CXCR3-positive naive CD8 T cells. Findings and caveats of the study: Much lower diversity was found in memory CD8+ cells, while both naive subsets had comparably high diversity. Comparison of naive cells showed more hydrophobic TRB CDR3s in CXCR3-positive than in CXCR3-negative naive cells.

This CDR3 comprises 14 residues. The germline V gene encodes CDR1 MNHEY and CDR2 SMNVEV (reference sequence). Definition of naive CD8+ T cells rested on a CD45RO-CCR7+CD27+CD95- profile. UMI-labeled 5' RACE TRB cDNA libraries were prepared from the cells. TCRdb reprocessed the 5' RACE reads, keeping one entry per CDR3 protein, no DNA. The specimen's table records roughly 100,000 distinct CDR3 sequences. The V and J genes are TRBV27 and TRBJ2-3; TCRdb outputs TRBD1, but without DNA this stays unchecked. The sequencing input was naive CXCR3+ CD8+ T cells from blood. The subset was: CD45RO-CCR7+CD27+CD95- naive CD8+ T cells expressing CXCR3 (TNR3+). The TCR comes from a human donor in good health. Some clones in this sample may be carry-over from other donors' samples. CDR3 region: CASRPGIAPDTQYF.